The rows below give T cell receptor beta chains drawn from one sample of a study of OX40 agonist ivuxolimab in advanced cancers. Libraries were prepared by immunoSEQ multiplex PCR; TCRdb keeps only in-frame clonotypes and omits some of them. Among some 100,000 clones, under 90% were seen once, and the ten largest hold 0.95% to 1.2%. The sample consisted of CD4+ or CD8+ T cells sorted from blood, taken in a trial of the OX40 agonist ivuxolimab. These receptors originate from an adult with an advanced solid tumor such as melanoma, head and neck, liver or kidney cancer. CDR3s include the opening cysteine and the closing phenylalanine or tryptophan. A D gene is named only where the DNA matches it firmly. A clone size is listed for some rows: how often the clone was seen (once, few, many), or a class if it is expanded.

abundance: .
j_gene: TRBJ2-7
v_gene: TRBV15
d_gene: TRBD2
CDR3aa: CATSRGGLAHEQYF
CDR3nt: TGTGCCACCAGCAGAGGTGGACTAGCCCACGAGCAGTACTTC

abundance: .
j_gene: TRBJ1-2
v_gene: TRBV4-2
d_gene: .
CDR3aa: CASSQAGPNYGYTF
CDR3nt: TGTGCCAGCAGCCAGGCGGGACCGAACTATGGCTACACCTTC

abundance: few
j_gene: TRBJ2-4
v_gene: TRBV28
d_gene: .
CDR3aa: CASSLSRGLAKNIQYF
CDR3nt: TGTGCCAGCAGTTTATCCCGGGGCCTAGCCAAAAACATTCAGTACTTC

abundance: .
j_gene: TRBJ2-5
v_gene: TRBV5-1
d_gene: TRBD1
CDR3aa: CASSIDDRGPRETQYF
CDR3nt: TGCGCCAGCAGCATTGATGACAGGGGGCCTCGAGAGACCCAGTACTTC

abundance: once
j_gene: TRBJ1-4
v_gene: TRBV19
d_gene: .
CDR3aa: CASSIGAATNEKLFF
CDR3nt: TGTGCCAGTAGTATCGGGGCGGCAACTAATGAAAAACTGTTTTTT

abundance: .
j_gene: TRBJ1-1
v_gene: TRBV6-6
d_gene: .
CDR3aa: CASSQAPVTEAFF
CDR3nt: TGTGCCAGCAGTCAGGCGCCGGTAACTGAAGCTTTCTTT

abundance: .
j_gene: TRBJ2-1
v_gene: TRBV6-1
d_gene: TRBD1
CDR3aa: CASSESGTGINEQFF
CDR3nt: TGTGCCAGCAGTGAATCAGGGACAGGGATCAATGAGCAGTTCTTC

abundance: .
j_gene: TRBJ1-1
v_gene: TRBV2
d_gene: .
CDR3aa: CASNVRENTEAFF
CDR3nt: TGTGCCAGCAATGTACGGGAGAACACTGAAGCTTTCTTT

abundance: .
j_gene: TRBJ2-2
v_gene: TRBV29-1
d_gene: TRBD1
CDR3aa: CSVEPDRDTGELFF
CDR3nt: TGCAGCGTTGAACCGGACAGGGACACCGGGGAGCTGTTTTTT

abundance: once
j_gene: TRBJ2-2
v_gene: TRBV19
d_gene: .
CDR3aa: CASSIRLPNTGELFF
CDR3nt: TGTGCCAGTAGTATCCGACTACCCAACACCGGGGAGCTGTTTTTT

abundance: .
j_gene: TRBJ1-3
v_gene: TRBV7-9
d_gene: .
CDR3aa: CASSLAGNTIYF
CDR3nt: TGTGCCAGCAGCTTAGCAGGGAACACCATATATTTT

abundance: .
j_gene: TRBJ2-1
v_gene: TRBV10-3
d_gene: .
CDR3aa: CAIRQGAINEQFF
CDR3nt: TGTGCCATCAGACAGGGAGCCATCAATGAGCAGTTCTTC

abundance: .
j_gene: TRBJ1-6
v_gene: TRBV14
d_gene: .
CDR3aa: CASSPRTDSPLHF
CDR3nt: TGTGCCAGCAGCCCTCGGACGGATTCACCCCTCCACTTT

abundance: .
j_gene: TRBJ2-7
v_gene: TRBV28
d_gene: .
CDR3aa: CASSKLDNPYEQYF
CDR3nt: TGTGCCAGCAGTAAACTCGACAACCCCTACGAGCAGTACTTC

abundance: .
j_gene: TRBJ2-5
v_gene: TRBV5-6
d_gene: TRBD1
CDR3aa: CASSSGQGETQYF
CDR3nt: TGTGCCAGCAGCTCCGGACAGGGGGAGACCCAGTACTTC

abundance: .
j_gene: TRBJ2-3
v_gene: TRBV18
d_gene: TRBD2
CDR3aa: CASSRASGGITDTQYF
CDR3nt: TGTGCCAGCTCACGGGCTAGCGGGGGGATCACAGATACGCAGTATTTT

abundance: .
j_gene: TRBJ1-4
v_gene: TRBV6-6
d_gene: TRBD1
CDR3aa: CASISTGGNEKLFF
CDR3nt: TGTGCCAGCATTTCTACAGGGGGGAATGAAAAACTGTTTTTT

abundance: .
j_gene: TRBJ2-3
v_gene: TRBV2
d_gene: .
CDR3aa: CASSEYGGQEVTDTQYF
CDR3nt: TGTGCCAGCAGTGAGTACGGGGGGCAGGAGGTCACAGATACGCAGTATTTT

abundance: .
j_gene: TRBJ2-3
v_gene: TRBV6-6
d_gene: .
CDR3aa: CASSSGHSTDTQYF
CDR3nt: TGTGCCAGCAGTTCGGGACATAGCACAGATACGCAGTATTTT

abundance: .
j_gene: TRBJ2-1
v_gene: TRBV7-9
d_gene: .
CDR3aa: CASSIGNYNEQFF
CDR3nt: TGTGCCAGCAGCATAGGAAACTACAATGAGCAGTTCTTC

abundance: .
j_gene: TRBJ1-3
v_gene: TRBV7-8
d_gene: .
CDR3aa: CASSTYQLSGNTIYF
CDR3nt: TGTGCCAGCAGCACCTATCAACTCTCTGGAAACACCATATATTTT

abundance: .
j_gene: TRBJ1-2
v_gene: TRBV2
d_gene: .
CDR3aa: CASSLRDTNYGYTF
CDR3nt: TGTGCCAGCAGTCTCCGGGACACGAACTATGGCTACACCTTC

abundance: few
j_gene: TRBJ1-6
v_gene: TRBV7-2
d_gene: .
CDR3aa: CASSLSPNSPLHF
CDR3nt: TGTGCCAGCAGCTTAAGCCCCAATTCACCCCTCCACTTT

abundance: .
j_gene: TRBJ2-5
v_gene: TRBV12-5
d_gene: TRBD1
CDR3aa: CASAQGALQETQYF
CDR3nt: TGTGCTAGTGCGCAGGGGGCCCTGCAAGAGACCCAGTACTTC

abundance: once
j_gene: TRBJ2-3
v_gene: TRBV18
d_gene: .
CDR3aa: CATVESSTDTQYF
CDR3nt: TGTGCCACCGTGGAATCTAGCACAGATACGCAGTATTTT

abundance: .
j_gene: TRBJ1-2
v_gene: TRBV7-6
d_gene: .
CDR3aa: CASSPGHNYGYTF
CDR3nt: TGTGCCAGCAGCCCGGGACACAACTATGGCTACACCTTC

abundance: .
j_gene: TRBJ1-5
v_gene: TRBV5-4
d_gene: .
CDR3aa: CASSLGGSQPQHF
CDR3nt: TGTGCCAGCAGCTTGGGAGGGTCTCAGCCCCAGCATTTT